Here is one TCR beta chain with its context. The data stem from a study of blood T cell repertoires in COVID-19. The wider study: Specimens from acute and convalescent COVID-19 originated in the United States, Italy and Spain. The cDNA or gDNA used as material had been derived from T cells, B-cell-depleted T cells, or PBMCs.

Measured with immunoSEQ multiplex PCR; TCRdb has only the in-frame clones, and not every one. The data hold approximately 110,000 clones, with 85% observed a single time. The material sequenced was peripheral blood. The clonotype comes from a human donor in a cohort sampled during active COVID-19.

The CDR3 protein is CASSEQGSDTQYF. The CDR3, as DNA: TGTGCCAGCAGTGAACAGGGCTCAGATACGCAGTATTTT. J is TRBJ2-3 and V is TRBV2; D perhaps matches TRBD1 (5 bases). CDR3 length: 13 amino acids. The ends were cut back, 2 bases at V and 4 bases at J, with 7 bases in the middle. Germline loops: CDR1 SNHLY, CDR2 FYNNEI.